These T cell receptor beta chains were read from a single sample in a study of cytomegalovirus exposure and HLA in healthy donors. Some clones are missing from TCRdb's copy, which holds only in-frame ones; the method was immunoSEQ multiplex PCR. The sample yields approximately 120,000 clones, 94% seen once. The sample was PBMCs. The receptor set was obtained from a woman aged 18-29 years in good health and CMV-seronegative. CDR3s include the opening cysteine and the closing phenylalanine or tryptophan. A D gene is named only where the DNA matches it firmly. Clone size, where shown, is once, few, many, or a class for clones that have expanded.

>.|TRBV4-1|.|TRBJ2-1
CASSRVNSEQFF
TGCGCCAGCAGCCGAGTAAACTCTGAGCAGTTCTTC
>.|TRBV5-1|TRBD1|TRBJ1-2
CASSIIVGGQNYGYTF
TGCGCCAGCAGCATAATTGTGGGGGGACAGAACTATGGCTACACCTTC
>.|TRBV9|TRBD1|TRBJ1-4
CASSVGDRGVGFEKLFF
TGTGCCAGCAGCGTAGGAGACAGGGGTGTAGGATTTGAAAAACTGTTTTTT
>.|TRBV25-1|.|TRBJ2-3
CASSLEDTQYF
TGTGCCAGCAGTCTTGAGGATACGCAGTATTTT
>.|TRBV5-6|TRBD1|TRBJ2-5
CASSWGSRDRGETQYF
TGTGCCAGCAGCTGGGGGAGCCGGGACAGAGGAGAGACCCAGTACTTC
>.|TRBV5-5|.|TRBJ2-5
CATTGRPTETQYF
TGTGCCACCACAGGACGGCCAACGGAGACCCAGTACTTC
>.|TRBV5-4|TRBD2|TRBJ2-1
CASSSDHSGSNGNEQFF
TGTGCCAGCAGCTCAGATCATAGCGGGAGTAACGGCAATGAGCAGTTCTTC
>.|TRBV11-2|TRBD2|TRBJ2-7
CASSLTLTSGEYEQYF
TGTGCCAGCAGCTTAACGTTAACCAGCGGGGAATACGAGCAGTACTTC
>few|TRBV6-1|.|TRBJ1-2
CASSEASRSNYGYTF
TGTGCCAGCAGTGAAGCCTCCAGAAGTAACTATGGCTACACCTTC
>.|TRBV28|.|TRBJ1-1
CASRPQGRNTEAFF
TGTGCCAGCAGACCACAGGGACGGAACACTGAAGCTTTCTTT
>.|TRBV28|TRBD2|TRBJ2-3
CASTEPIAGSSTDTQYF
TGTGCCAGTACTGAACCTATAGCGGGCTCTAGCACAGATACGCAGTATTTT